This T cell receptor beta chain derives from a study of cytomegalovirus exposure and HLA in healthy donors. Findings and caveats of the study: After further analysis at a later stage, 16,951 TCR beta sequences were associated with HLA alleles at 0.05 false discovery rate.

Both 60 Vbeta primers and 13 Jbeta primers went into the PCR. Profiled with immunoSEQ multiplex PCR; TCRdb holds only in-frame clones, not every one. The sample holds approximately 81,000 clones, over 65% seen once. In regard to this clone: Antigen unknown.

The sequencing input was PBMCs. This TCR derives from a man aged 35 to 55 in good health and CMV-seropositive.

The chain's CDR3 is CASSFRSGGHYNEQFF. The CDR3 DNA reads TGTGCCAGCAGCTTCCGTAGCGGGGGGCACTACAATGAGCAGTTCTTC. The chain couples TRBV5-4 to TRBJ2-1; TRBD2 aligns across 10 bases. Trimming removed 2 bases from V and 3 bases from J; junction bases left unmatched: 5. Per germline, CDR1 SGHNT and CDR2 YYREEE (reference sequence). The CDR3 spans 16 residues.